This T cell receptor (beta chain) appears in the sequencing data of a study of TIL therapy for anti-PD-1-resistant metastatic lung cancer. Overall study: Progressing patients received lymphodepletion, expanded TIL infusion and IL-2. Regarding the study as a whole: After infusion, TIL clonotypes partly replaced peripheral T cells and declined over months.

The time point denotes: pre-treatment sample, taken before nivolumab and TIL therapy. This CDR3 region has 17 residues. The V segment lost 6 bases and the J segment 0 bases; nucleotides outside the gene matches: 6. From germline, CDR1 is LNHDA and CDR2 SQIVND (reference sequence). Notes on this clone: Its target is unknown.

The libraries were made with immunoSEQ v3. Survey-level samples got 2 million to 2.5 million read pairs; deep-level samples got about 4.5-6.5 million. Sequenced by immunoSEQ multiplex PCR; TCRdb stores in-frame clones only, minus some. The data show around 55,000 clones, 80% to 90% seen once. This TCR was sampled from a person between 25 and 79 years old with non-small cell lung cancer. The sample was blood, taken at baseline. This sequence joins TRBV19 and TRBJ2-6, with TRBD1 matching over 9 bases. CDR3 protein: CASSRQGVYSGANVLTF. Here the CDR3 DNA reads TGTGCCAGTAGCCGACAGGGGGTCTACTCTGGGGCCAACGTCCTGACTTTC.